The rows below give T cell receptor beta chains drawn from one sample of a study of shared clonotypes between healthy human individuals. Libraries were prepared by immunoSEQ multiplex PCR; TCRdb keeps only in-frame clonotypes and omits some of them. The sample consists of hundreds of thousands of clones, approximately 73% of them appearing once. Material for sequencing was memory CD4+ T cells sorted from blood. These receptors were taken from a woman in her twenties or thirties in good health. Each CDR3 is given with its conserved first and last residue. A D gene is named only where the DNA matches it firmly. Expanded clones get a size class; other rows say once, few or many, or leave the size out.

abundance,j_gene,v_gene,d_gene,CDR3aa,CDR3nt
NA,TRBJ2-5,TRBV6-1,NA,CASSEIFGETQYF,TGTGCCAGCAGTGAAATTTTTGGAGAGACCCAGTACTTC
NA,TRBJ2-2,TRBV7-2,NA,CASSTSSTGELFF,TGTGCCAGCAGCACTTCCTCCACCGGGGAGCTGTTTTTT
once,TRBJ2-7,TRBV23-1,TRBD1,CASSQSFRGTREQYF,TGCGCCAGCAGTCAATCCTTCAGGGGGACGCGGGAGCAGTACTTC
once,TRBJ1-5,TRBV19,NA,CASSDTINQPQHF,TGTGCCAGTAGTGACACTATCAATCAGCCCCAGCATTTT
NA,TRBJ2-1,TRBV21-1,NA,CALFPTRDRVYNEQFF,TGTGCCCTCTTCCCCACACGGGACAGGGTCTACAATGAGCAGTTCTTC
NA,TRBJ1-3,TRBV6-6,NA,CASSSPGNTIYF,TGTGCCAGCAGTTCTCCAGGAAACACCATATATTTT
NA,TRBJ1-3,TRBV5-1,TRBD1,CASSLGTGRVSSGNTIYF,TGCGCCAGCAGCTTGGGGACAGGAAGGGTTAGCTCTGGAAACACCATATATTTT
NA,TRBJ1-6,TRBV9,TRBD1,CASSSAPTGGNSPLHF,TGTGCCAGCAGCTCCGCCCCGACAGGGGGTAATTCACCCCTCCACTTT
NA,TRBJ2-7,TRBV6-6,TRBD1,CASNGQGVGEQYF,TGTGCCAGCAATGGACAGGGAGTTGGCGAGCAGTACTTC
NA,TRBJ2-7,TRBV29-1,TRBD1,CSVEGPPRQGPRGAQYF,TGCAGCGTTGAAGGACCTCCCCGACAGGGGCCCCGAGGAGCGCAGTACTTC
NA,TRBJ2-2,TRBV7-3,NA,CASSLRVAENTGELFF,TGTGCCAGCAGCTTAAGGGTAGCGGAGAACACCGGGGAGCTGTTTTTT
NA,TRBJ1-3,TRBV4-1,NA,CASSQDIGTAGNTIYF,TGCGCCAGCAGCCAGGATATCGGAACGGCGGGAAACACCATATATTTT
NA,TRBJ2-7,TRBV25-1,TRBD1,CASSGTGIWEQYF,TGTGCCAGCAGTGGGACAGGTATTTGGGAGCAGTACTTC
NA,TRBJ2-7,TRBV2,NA,CASPKGDSRNEQYF,TGTGCCAGCCCAAAAGGGGACTCCAGAAACGAGCAGTACTTC
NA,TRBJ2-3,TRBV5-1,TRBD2,CASREAGGPKDTQYF,TGCGCCAGCAGGGAAGCGGGAGGGCCTAAAGATACGCAGTATTTT
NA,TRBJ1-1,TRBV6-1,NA,CASILLGVNTEAFF,TGTGCCAGCATCCTATTGGGGGTAAACACTGAAGCTTTCTTT
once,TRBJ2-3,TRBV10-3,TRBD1,CAISESGQVTDTQYF,TGTGCCATCAGTGAGTCAGGACAGGTTACAGATACGCAGTATTTT
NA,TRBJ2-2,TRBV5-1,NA,CASRRGINTGELFF,TGCGCCAGCAGACGGGGGATTAACACCGGGGAGCTGTTTTTT
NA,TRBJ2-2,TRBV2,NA,CASSEMRPPGELFF,TGTGCCAGCAGTGAAATGCGCCCCCCCGGGGAGCTGTTTTTT
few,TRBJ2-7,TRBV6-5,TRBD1,CASSRDRGAYEQYF,TGTGCCAGCAGCCGTGACAGGGGAGCCTACGAGCAGTACTTC
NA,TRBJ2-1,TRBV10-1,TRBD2,CASSEREGREQFF,TGCGCCAGCAGTGAGCGGGAGGGCCGGGAGCAGTTCTTC
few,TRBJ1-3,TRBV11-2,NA,CASSLARQSSGNTIYF,TGTGCCAGCAGCTTAGCGAGACAGTCCTCTGGAAACACCATATATTTT
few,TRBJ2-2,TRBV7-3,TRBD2,CASSGTGLAGTGELFF,TGTGCCAGCAGCGGGACGGGACTAGCCGGCACCGGGGAGCTGTTTTTT
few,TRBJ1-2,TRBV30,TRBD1,CAWSQGVGSGYTF,TGTGCCTGGAGTCAGGGGGTCGGAAGCGGCTACACCTTC
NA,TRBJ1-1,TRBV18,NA,CASSPQGTEGAFF,TGTGCCAGCTCACCACAGGGTACGGAGGGGGCTTTCTTT
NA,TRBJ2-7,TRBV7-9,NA,CASSRPTSPSSYEQYF,TGTGCCAGCAGCAGACCAACTAGCCCGAGCTCCTACGAGCAGTACTTC
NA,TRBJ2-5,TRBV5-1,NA,CASSSGPRVEETQYF,TGCGCCAGCAGCTCAGGACCTCGGGTGGAAGAGACCCAGTACTTC
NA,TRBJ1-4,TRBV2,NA,CASSEAHSEPARSTNEKLFF,TGTGCCAGCAGTGAAGCGCACAGCGAACCAGCGAGGTCAACTAATGAAAAACTGTTTTTT
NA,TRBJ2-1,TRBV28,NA,CASSPRGYKQFF,TGTGCCAGCAGCCCCAGGGGTTATAAGCAGTTCTTC
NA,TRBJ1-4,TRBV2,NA,CASSENSEKLFF,TGTGCCAGCAGTGAAAATAGTGAAAAACTGTTTTTT
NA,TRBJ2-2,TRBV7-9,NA,CASRYRVTGELFF,TGTGCCAGCAGATACAGGGTCACCGGGGAGCTGTTTTTT